This section outlines one T cell receptor beta chain sequence together with its context. Antigen unknown. Given the absence of the conserved phenylalanine or tryptophan at the CDR3 end, a read error is likely. The limits of the CDR3 on the DNA are not certain, so only TCRdb's listed CDR3 is given. This sample was included in a study of identical twins. General study points: Zero-insertion analyses might be partly confounded by invariant T cells like MAIT and iNKT. For cord blood, abundant beta clonotypes had fewer insertions, unlike memory repertoires, which showed none.

Every donor was a healthy Caucasian. Termini included, the CDR3 measures 11 amino acids. The germline CDR1 and CDR2 sequences are SNHLY and FYNNEI. Template switching added a universal primer site; cDNA carried unique molecular identifiers. TCRdb itself ran the 5' RACE reads through MiXCR, one entry per CDR3 protein. The data show approximately 240,000 distinct CDR3 sequences, with roughly an eighth seen just once and around 8.3% held by the top ten. The sequenced sample consisted of memory (CD45RO+) T cells sorted from blood. The chain employs TRBV2 and TRBJ2-3; the tabulated D call, TRBD2, remains unverified against the DNA. The TCR comes from a young woman in good health. Here the CDR3 reads CASSARGTPYL.